A single T cell receptor (beta chain) is shown here with its context. Its antigen is unknown. The sample comes from a study of cytomegalovirus exposure and HLA in healthy donors. Study results and limitations: Researchers reported that a few CMV-associated chains were confirmed in vitro as CMV antigen-specific.

Vbeta (60) and Jbeta (13) primers were used in the PCR. Sequenced by immunoSEQ multiplex PCR; TCRdb stores in-frame clones only, minus some. The sample shows under 200,000 clones, roughly four fifths of them seen only once. The V gene lost 0 bases and the J gene lost 3 bases, with 11 bases spanning the gap. CDR1 is GTSNPN, CDR2 SVGIG, per germline (reference sequence). The CDR3 length is 14 residues. The chain recombines TRBV30 with TRBJ1-1; D might be TRBD1 (5 bases). This TCR came from a female donor in good health and CMV-seronegative. The sequencing sample was made of PBMCs. The chain's CDR3 is CAWSVRGGYTEAFF. CDR3 DNA sequence: TGTGCCTGGAGTGTACGGGGGGGGTACACTGAAGCTTTCTTT.